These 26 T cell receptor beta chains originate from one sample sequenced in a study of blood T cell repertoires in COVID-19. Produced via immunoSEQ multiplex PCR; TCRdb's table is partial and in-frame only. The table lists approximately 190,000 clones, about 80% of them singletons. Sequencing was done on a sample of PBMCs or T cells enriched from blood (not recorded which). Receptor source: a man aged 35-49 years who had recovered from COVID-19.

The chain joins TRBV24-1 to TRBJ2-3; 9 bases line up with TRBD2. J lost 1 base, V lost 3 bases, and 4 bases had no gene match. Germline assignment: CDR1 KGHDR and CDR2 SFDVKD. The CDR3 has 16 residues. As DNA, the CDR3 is TGTGCCACCAGTGATAACCTAGCGGGGCGCACAGATACGCAGTATTTT. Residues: CATSDNLAGRTDTQYF.

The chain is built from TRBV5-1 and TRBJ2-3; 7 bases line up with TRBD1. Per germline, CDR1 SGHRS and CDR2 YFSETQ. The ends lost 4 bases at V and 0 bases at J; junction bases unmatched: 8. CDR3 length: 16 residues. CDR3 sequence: CASSRTLGQSTDTQYF. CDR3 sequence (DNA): TGCGCCAGCAGCCGCACTCTGGGACAGAGCACAGATACGCAGTATTTT.

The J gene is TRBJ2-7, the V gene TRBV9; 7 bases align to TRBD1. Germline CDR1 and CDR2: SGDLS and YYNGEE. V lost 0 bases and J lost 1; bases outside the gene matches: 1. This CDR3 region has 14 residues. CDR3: CASSVEQGSYEQYF. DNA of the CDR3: TGTGCCAGCAGCGTAGAACAGGGGTCCTACGAGCAGTACTTC.

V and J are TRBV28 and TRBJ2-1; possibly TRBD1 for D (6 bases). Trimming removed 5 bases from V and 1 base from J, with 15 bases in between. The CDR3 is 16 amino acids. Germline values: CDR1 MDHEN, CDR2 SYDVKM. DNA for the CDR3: TGTGCCAGCAGTGCATACGGGACATTTTCCTACAATGAGCAGTTCTTC. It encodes CASSAYGTFSYNEQFF.

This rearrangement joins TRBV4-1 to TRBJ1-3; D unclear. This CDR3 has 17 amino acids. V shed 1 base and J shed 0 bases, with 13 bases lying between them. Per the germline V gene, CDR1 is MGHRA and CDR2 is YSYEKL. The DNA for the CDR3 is TGCGCCAGCAGCCAAGCGGACTTACCTATCTCTGGAAACACCATATATTTT. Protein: CASSQADLPISGNTIYF.

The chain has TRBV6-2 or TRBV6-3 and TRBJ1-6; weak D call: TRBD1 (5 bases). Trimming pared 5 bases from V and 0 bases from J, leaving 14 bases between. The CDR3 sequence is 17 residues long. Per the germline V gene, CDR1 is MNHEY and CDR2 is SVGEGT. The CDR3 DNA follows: TGTGCCAGCAGTACCCGACAGCTAAGCTCCTATAATTCACCCCTCCACTTT. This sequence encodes CASSTRQLSSYNSPLHF.

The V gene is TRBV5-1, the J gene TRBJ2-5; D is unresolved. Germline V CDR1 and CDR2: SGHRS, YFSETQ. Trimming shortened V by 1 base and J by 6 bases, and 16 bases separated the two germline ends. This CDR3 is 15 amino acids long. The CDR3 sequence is CASSLQPLYEKTQYF. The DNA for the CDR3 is TGCGCCAGCAGCTTGCAACCCCTCTACGAAAAGACCCAGTACTTC.

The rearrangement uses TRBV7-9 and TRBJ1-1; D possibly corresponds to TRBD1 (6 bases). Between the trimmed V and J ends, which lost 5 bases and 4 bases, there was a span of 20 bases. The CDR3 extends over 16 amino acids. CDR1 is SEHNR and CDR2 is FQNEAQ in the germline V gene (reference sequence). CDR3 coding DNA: TGTGCCAGCAGCCTTTTCGAGGGGGGGCGTACCACTGAAGCTTTCTTT. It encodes CASSLFEGGRTTEAFF.

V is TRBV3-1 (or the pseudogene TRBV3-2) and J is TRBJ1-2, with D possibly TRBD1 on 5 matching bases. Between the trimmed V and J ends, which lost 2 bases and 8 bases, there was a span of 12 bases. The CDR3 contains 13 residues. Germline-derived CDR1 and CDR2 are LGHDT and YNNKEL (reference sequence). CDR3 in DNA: TGTGCCAGCAGCCAAATTGCGGGGCGCGGCTACACCTTC. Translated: CASSQIAGRGYTF.

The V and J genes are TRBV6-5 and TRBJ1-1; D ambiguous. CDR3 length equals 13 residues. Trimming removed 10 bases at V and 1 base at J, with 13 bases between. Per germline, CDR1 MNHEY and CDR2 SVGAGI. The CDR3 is CATYLTGNTEAFF. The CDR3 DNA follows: TGTGCCACCTACCTGACGGGGAACACTGAAGCTTTCTTT.

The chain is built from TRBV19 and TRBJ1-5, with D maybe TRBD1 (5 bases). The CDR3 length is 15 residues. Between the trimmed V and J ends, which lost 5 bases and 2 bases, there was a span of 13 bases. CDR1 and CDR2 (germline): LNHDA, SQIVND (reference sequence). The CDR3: CASSGVPGGNQPQHF. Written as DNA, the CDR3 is TGTGCCAGTAGTGGGGTCCCGGGGGGCAATCAGCCCCAGCATTTT. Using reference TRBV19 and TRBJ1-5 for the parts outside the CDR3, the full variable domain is DGGITQSPKYLFRKEGQNVTLSCEQNLNHDAMYWYRQDPGQGLRLIYYSQIVNDFQKGDIAEGYSVSREKKESFPLTVTSAQKNPTAFYLCASSGVPGGNQPQHFGDGTRLSIL.

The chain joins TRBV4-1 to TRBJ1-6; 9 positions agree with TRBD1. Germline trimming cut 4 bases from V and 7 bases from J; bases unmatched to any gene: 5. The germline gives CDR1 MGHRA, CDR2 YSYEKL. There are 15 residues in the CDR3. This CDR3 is CASSLQGAINSPLHF. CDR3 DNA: TGCGCCAGCAGCCTACAGGGGGCGATCAATTCACCCCTCCACTTT.

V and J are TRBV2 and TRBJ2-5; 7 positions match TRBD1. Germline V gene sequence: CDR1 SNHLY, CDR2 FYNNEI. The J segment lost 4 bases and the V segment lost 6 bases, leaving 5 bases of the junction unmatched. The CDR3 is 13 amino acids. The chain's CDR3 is CASRDRVGETQYF. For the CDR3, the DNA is TGTGCCAGCAGAGACAGGGTCGGAGAGACCCAGTACTTC.

Here the CDR3 DNA reads TGTGCCAGCAGTCATACTCCGACCTACGAGCAGTACTTC. Its protein product is CASSHTPTYEQYF. The chain carries TRBV27 and TRBJ2-7; D gene unclear. Germline V gene lookup returns CDR1 MNHEY and CDR2 SMNVEV (reference sequence). V was pared by 5 bases and J by 2 bases, with 10 bases between. This CDR3 region has 13 residues.

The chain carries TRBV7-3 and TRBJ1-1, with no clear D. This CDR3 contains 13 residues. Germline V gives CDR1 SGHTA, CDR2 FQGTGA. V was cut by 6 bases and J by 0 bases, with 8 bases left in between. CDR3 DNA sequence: TGTGCCAGCAGGGTCAGTTTGAACACTGAAGCTTTCTTT. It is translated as CASRVSLNTEAFF.

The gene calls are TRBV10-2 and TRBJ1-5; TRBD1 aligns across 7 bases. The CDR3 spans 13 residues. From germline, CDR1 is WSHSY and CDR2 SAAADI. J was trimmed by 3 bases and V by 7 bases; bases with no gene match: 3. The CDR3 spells CASMGQLNQPQHF. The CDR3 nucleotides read TGCGCCAGCATGGGACAGCTCAATCAGCCCCAGCATTTT.

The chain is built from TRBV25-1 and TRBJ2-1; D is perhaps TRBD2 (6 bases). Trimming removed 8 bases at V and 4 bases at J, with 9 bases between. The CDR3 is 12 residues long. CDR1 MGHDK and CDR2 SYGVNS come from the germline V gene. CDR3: CASRRGYNEQFF. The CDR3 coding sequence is TGTGCCAGCCGACGGGGGTACAATGAGCAGTTCTTC.

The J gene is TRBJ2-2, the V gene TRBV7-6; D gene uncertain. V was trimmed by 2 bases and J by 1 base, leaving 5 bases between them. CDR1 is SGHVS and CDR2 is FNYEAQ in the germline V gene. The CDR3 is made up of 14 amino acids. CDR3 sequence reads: CASSLHRNTGELFF. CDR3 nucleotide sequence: TGTGCCAGCAGCTTACACAGGAACACCGGGGAGCTGTTTTTT.

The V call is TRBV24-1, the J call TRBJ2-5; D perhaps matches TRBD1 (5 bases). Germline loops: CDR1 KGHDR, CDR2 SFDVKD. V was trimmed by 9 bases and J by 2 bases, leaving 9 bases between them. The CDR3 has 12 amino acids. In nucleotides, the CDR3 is TGTGCCACCTCGACAGCTCAAGAGACCCAGTACTTC. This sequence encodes CATSTAQETQYF.

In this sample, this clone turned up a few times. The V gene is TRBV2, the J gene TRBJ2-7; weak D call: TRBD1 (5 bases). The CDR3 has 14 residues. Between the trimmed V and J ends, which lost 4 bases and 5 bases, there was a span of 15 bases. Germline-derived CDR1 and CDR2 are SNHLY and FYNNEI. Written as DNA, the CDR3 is TGTGCCAGCAGTGTATCAGGGTCTGTCCACGAGCAGTACTTC. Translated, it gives CASSVSGSVHEQYF.

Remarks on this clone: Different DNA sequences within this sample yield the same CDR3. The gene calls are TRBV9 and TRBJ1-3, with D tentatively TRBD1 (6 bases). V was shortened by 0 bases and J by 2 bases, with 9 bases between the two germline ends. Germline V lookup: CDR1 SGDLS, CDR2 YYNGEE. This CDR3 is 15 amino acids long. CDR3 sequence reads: CASSVVSGAGNTIYF. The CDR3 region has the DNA TGTGCCAGCAGCGTAGTATCAGGGGCTGGAAACACCATATATTTT.

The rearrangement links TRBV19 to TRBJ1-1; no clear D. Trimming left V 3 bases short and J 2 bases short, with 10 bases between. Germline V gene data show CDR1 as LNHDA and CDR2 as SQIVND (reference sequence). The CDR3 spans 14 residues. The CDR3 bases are TGTGCCAGTAGTATCTCCGGGTTTAACACTGAAGCTTTCTTT. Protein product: CASSISGFNTEAFF.

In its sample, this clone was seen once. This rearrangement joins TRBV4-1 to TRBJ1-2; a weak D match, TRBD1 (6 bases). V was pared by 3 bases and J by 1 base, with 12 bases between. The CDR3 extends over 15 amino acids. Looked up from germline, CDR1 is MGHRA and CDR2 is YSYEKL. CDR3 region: CASSHHREVNYGYTF. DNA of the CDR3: TGCGCCAGCAGCCATCACAGGGAAGTTAACTATGGCTACACCTTC.

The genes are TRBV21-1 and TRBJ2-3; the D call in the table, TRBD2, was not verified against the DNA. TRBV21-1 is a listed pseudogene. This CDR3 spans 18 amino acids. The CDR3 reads CASAPGTSGGDSTDTQYF. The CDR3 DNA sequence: TGTGCCAGCGCCCCCGGGACTAGCGGGGGGGATAGCACAGATACGCAGTATTTT.

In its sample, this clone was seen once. The CDR3 loop reads CASSLYGTGGYEQYF. CDR3 bases: TGTGCCAGCAGTTTATATGGGACAGGGGGTTACGAGCAGTACTTC. J is TRBJ2-7 and V is TRBV27; 11 bases map to TRBD1. CDR1 is MNHEY and CDR2 is SMNVEV in the germline V gene (reference sequence). The CDR3 consists of 15 residues. Unmatched junction bases numbered 3, after V lost 1 base and J lost 4 bases.

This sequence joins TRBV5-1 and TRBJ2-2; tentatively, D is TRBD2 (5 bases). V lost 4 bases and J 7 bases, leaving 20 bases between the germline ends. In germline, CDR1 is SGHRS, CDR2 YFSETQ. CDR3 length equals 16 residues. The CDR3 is CASSTGVSSRDGELFF. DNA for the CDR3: TGCGCCAGCAGCACTGGAGTTTCTAGCCGTGACGGGGAGCTGTTTTTT.